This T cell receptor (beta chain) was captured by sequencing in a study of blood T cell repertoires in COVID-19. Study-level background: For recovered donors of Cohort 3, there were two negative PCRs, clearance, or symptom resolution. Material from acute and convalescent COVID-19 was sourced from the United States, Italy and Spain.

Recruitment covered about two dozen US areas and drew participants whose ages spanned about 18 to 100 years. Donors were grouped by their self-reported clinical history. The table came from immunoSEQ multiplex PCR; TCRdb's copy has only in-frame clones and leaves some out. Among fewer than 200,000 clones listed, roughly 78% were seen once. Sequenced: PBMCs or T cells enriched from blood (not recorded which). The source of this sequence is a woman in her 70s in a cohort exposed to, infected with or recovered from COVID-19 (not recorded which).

The CDR3 coding sequence is TGTGCCAGTAATGGGGACAGGGTTTGGACTGAAGCTTTCTTT. This sequence encodes CASNGDRVWTEAFF. The chain carries TRBV19 and TRBJ1-1, with 9 positions matching TRBD1. The germline V gene encodes CDR1 LNHDA and CDR2 SQIVND (reference sequence). The V gene end was trimmed by 7 bases and the J gene end by 5 bases; junction bases not matched to a gene: 8. The CDR3 has 14 residues.